These 24 T cell receptor beta chains came from one sample sequenced in a study of shared clonotypes between healthy human individuals. Measured with immunoSEQ multiplex PCR; TCRdb has only the in-frame clones, and not every one. The sample holds some 2.4 million clones, 90% to 95% seen once. Sequenced: naive CD4+ T cells from PBMCs. Subset noted: CD45RA+ positively selected. Every receptor here comes from a man between 18 and 29 years old in good health. Some clones in this sample may be carry-over from other donors' samples.

The chain joins TRBV5-1 to TRBJ1-1; 10 nucleotides align to TRBD1. Germline assignment: CDR1 SGHRS and CDR2 YFSETQ. The junction had 8 bases not matched to a gene; V was cut back by 2 bases and J by 1 base. CDR3 length: 17 amino acids. CDR3 residues: CASSFDRTGGANTEAFF. The CDR3, as DNA: TGCGCCAGCAGCTTTGATCGGACAGGGGGAGCGAACACTGAAGCTTTCTTT. Full variable domain (rest looked up from reference TRBV5-1 and TRBJ1-1): KAGVTQTPRYLIKTRGQQVTLSCSPISGHRSVSWYQQTPGQGLQFLFEYFSETQRNKGNFPGRFSGRQFSNSRSEMNVSTLELGDSALYLCASSFDRTGGANTEAFFGQGTRLTVV.

This chain connects TRBV7-9 to TRBJ2-1, with TRBD1 matching 9 bases. The CDR3 runs to 11 residues. CDR1 is SEHNR, CDR2 FQNEAQ, per germline (reference sequence). The J segment lost 16 bases and the V segment lost 8 bases, leaving 9 bases of the junction unmatched. CDR3 protein: CASSTGDRAFF. The DNA of the CDR3 is TGTGCCAGCTCTACGGGGGACAGGGCTTTCTTC.

The gene calls are TRBV11-2 and TRBJ2-7; a possible D gene is TRBD1 (6 bases). Germline V gives CDR1 SGHAT, CDR2 FQNNGV. CDR3 length equals 17 residues. Trimming pared 3 bases from V and 3 bases from J, leaving 21 bases between. Written as DNA, the CDR3 is TGTGCCAGCAGCTTTGACTTTTTGGGGACAATTTTCTACGAGCAGTACTTC. It codes for CASSFDFLGTIFYEQYF.

The genes are TRBV6-4 and TRBJ2-7, with 11 bases fitting TRBD2. The CDR3 runs to 15 residues. V shed 6 bases and J 3 bases; nucleotides not matched to a gene: 7. Germline V lookup: CDR1 MRHNA, CDR2 SNTAGT. The CDR3 DNA reads TGTGCCAGCAGCTATAGCGGGAGGGCCTTCTACGAGCAGTACTTC. Translating gives CASSYSGRAFYEQYF.

This chain uses TRBV30 with TRBJ2-7, with D uncertain. CDR1 GTSNPN and CDR2 SVGIG come from the germline V gene (reference sequence). The CDR3 spans 18 residues. The V and J ends lost 2 bases and 4 bases respectively, with 27 bases between them. The CDR3 bases are TGTGCCTGGAGTCCGACCGCGGTCGCAAGACATTTTCAATACGAGCAGTACTTC. It codes for CAWSPTAVARHFQYEQYF.

The chain combines TRBV5-4 with TRBJ1-5; D perhaps matches TRBD1 (5 bases). The CDR3 is made up of 17 amino acids. Germline CDR1 reads SGHNT; CDR2 reads YYREEE (reference sequence). V dropped 1 base and J dropped 0 bases, with 14 bases sitting between them. CDR3 protein: CASSLRQGTVSNQPQHF. DNA of the CDR3: TGTGCCAGCAGCTTGCGCCAGGGTACGGTTAGCAATCAGCCCCAGCATTTT.

The chain recombines TRBV18 with TRBJ2-7; D may be TRBD1 or TRBD2 (5 bases each). This CDR3 spans 15 amino acids. The V end was cut by 8 bases, the J end by 5 bases, with 22 bases between. Per the germline V gene, CDR1 is KGHSH and CDR2 is LQKENI. The CDR3: CASTSPRDLGHEQYF. CDR3 nucleotides: TGTGCCAGCACCTCGCCGAGGGATTTGGGGCACGAGCAGTACTTC.

V gene TRBV15 combines with J gene TRBJ2-2; D not resolved. The germline gives CDR1 LNHNV, CDR2 YYDKDF (reference sequence). V was cut by 3 bases and J by 6 bases, with 14 bases left in between. The CDR3 contains 15 residues. CDR3 DNA sequence: TGTGCCACCAGCAGGTACTCAATGGTCCCCGGGGAGCTGTTTTTT. This codes for CATSRYSMVPGELFF.

J is TRBJ2-5 and V is TRBV2; 8 nucleotides align to TRBD2. The ends lost 2 bases at V and 9 bases at J; junction bases unmatched: 8. Germline-derived CDR1 and CDR2 are SNHLY and FYNNEI. The CDR3 runs to 14 residues. CDR3 DNA: TGTGCCAGCAGTGAATTGCGTCCCGGGGGGGCCCAGTACTTC. It encodes CASSELRPGGAQYF.

The V gene is TRBV18, the J gene TRBJ2-1, with D possibly TRBD2 on 5 matching bases. Germline CDR1 reads KGHSH; CDR2 reads LQKENI. The CDR3 contains 14 residues. The V gene lost 5 bases and the J gene lost 4 bases, with 12 bases spanning the gap. CDR3 in amino acids: CASSFSTGYNEQFF. Here the CDR3 DNA reads TGTGCCAGCTCATTCTCTACGGGGTACAATGAGCAGTTCTTC.

V usage is TRBV28 and J usage is TRBJ1-2; TRBD1 is a possible D gene (6 bases). Trimming removed 5 bases at V and 0 bases at J, with 13 bases between. This CDR3 is 15 amino acids long. Germline loops: CDR1 MDHEN, CDR2 SYDVKM. The DNA for the CDR3 is TGTGCCAGCAGTCCTGGGGACATCGCTAACTATGGCTACACCTTC. Protein sequence: CASSPGDIANYGYTF.

The chain links TRBV5-5 to TRBJ2-1, with D hard to call. The V end was cut by 0 bases, the J end by 3 bases, with 7 bases between. The CDR3 spans 14 residues. Germline-derived CDR1 and CDR2 are SGHKS and YYEKEE (reference sequence). CDR3: CASSLVTLYNEQFF. CDR3 DNA: TGTGCCAGCAGCTTGGTGACCCTCTACAATGAGCAGTTCTTC.

This clone showed up just once. This chain joins TRBV19 and TRBJ2-2; 7 bases align to TRBD2. V shed 7 bases, J shed 3 bases, and the junction held 14 bases outside the gene matches. The CDR3 runs to 17 residues. Germline V gene sequence: CDR1 LNHDA, CDR2 SQIVND (reference sequence). This CDR3 reads CASTPLWGRADTGELFF. DNA for the CDR3: TGTGCCAGTACCCCTTTGTGGGGGAGGGCTGACACCGGGGAGCTGTTTTTT.

The J gene is TRBJ2-7, the V gene TRBV30, with 12 bases lining up with TRBD2. V was pared by 2 bases and J by 6 bases, with 11 bases of the junction left unmatched. This CDR3 has 16 residues. In germline, CDR1 is GTSNPN, CDR2 SVGIG (reference sequence). For the CDR3, the DNA is TGTGCCTGGAGTACAACCGAACTAGCGGGAGGCGGCGAGCAGTACTTC. It encodes CAWSTTELAGGGEQYF.

The chain joins TRBV5-6 to TRBJ2-3; 12 bases line up with TRBD1. CDR1 SGHDT and CDR2 YYEEEE come from the germline V gene. The CDR3 length is 16 residues. V was clipped by 4 bases and J by 6 bases; unmatched bases: 9. The DNA for the CDR3 is TGTGCCAGCAGCCCCCGGGGACAGGGGGCTTCGGATACGCAGTATTTT. Translated: CASSPRGQGASDTQYF.

The V call is TRBV20-1, the J call TRBJ2-7, with TRBD2 identical over 7 bases. The V gene's germline CDR1 is DFQATT and CDR2 SNEGSKA (reference sequence). Unmatched junction bases numbered 2, after V lost 5 bases and J lost 4 bases. The CDR3 is 11 residues long. CDR3: CSAGREYEQYF. In DNA, the CDR3 is TGCAGTGCTGGGAGGGAATACGAGCAGTACTTC.

This chain connects TRBV6-5 to TRBJ1-2; D is perhaps TRBD1 (5 bases). CDR1 and CDR2 from the germline V gene are MNHEY and SVGAGI. Trimming stripped 2 bases from V and 5 bases from J, with 12 bases between. CDR3 length equals 14 residues. The CDR3 loop is CASSYERGLYGYTF. In DNA form, the CDR3 reads TGTGCCAGCAGTTACGAGAGGGGACTTTATGGCTACACCTTC.

This clone was seen a single time. The rearrangement uses TRBV9 and TRBJ1-4; no reliable D call. V gave up 0 bases and J gave up 3 bases, with 6 bases separating them. The CDR3 consists of 14 residues. Looked up from germline, CDR1 is SGDLS and CDR2 is YYNGEE. The DNA for the CDR3 is TGTGCCAGCAGCGTAGATGGTGCTAATGAAAAACTGTTTTTT. Translated: CASSVDGANEKLFF.

Of note for this clone: Other DNA variants within this sample encode the same CDR3. The gene calls are TRBV28 and TRBJ2-3, with 10 bases identical to TRBD2. Trimming at V came to 5 bases and at J to 1 base, leaving 3 bases not matched to a gene. Germline lookup yields CDR1 MDHEN and CDR2 SYDVKM. The CDR3 contains 15 residues. The DNA of the CDR3 is TGTGCCAGCAGTGTAGCGGGAGGACGCACAGATACGCAGTATTTT. Protein sequence: CASSVAGGRTDTQYF.

The genes are TRBV19 and TRBJ2-4; 16 bases line up with TRBD2. CDR1 LNHDA and CDR2 SQIVND come from the germline V gene (reference sequence). J lost 2 bases, V lost 1 base, and 5 bases had no gene match. The CDR3 runs to 19 residues. CDR3: CASSIVGLAGGTTKNIQYF. Here the CDR3 DNA reads TGTGCCAGTAGTATAGTGGGACTAGCGGGAGGGACGACCAAAAACATTCAGTACTTC.

In its sample, this clone was seen once. This chain connects TRBV27 to TRBJ2-7; the D gene could be TRBD1 or TRBD2 (5 bases each). Germline V gives CDR1 MNHEY, CDR2 SMNVEV (reference sequence). This CDR3 is built from 14 residues. The ends were cut back, 6 bases at V and 7 bases at J, with 19 bases in the middle. CDR3 sequence: CASRTYSTWGEQYF. The CDR3 region has the DNA TGTGCCAGCAGAACTTACAGCACTTGGGGGGAGCAGTACTTC.

This clone was counted only a few times. The V gene is TRBV29-1, the J gene TRBJ1-1; the D is unclear. V was clipped by 3 bases and J by 7 bases, with 6 bases between them. Per germline, CDR1 SQVTM and CDR2 ANQGSEA. The CDR3 covers 10 residues. CDR3 residues: CSVDPSEAFF. CDR3 coding DNA: TGCAGCGTTGACCCCAGTGAAGCTTTCTTT. The whole variable domain, remainder taken from reference TRBV29-1 and TRBJ1-1, is SAVISQKPSRDICQRGTSLTIQCQVDSQVTMMFWYRQQPGQSLTLIATANQGSEATYESGFVIDKFPISRPNLTFSTLTVSNMSPEDSSIYLCSVDPSEAFFGQGTRLTVV.

Details on this clone: A read error may produce the germline difference seen at one junction end. The V call is TRBV2, the J call TRBJ2-2; tentative D call: TRBD2 (5 bases). The CDR3 runs 13 residues. CDR1 and CDR2 (germline): SNHLY, FYNNEI. CDR3 region: CASQARGTGELLF. In DNA form, the CDR3 reads TGTGCCAGCCAGGCCCGAGGCACCGGGGAGCTGCTTTTT.

The V call is TRBV28, the J call TRBJ2-1; 13 nucleotides match TRBD2. This CDR3 is 17 amino acids long. Unmatched junction bases numbered 9, after V lost 6 bases and J lost 4 bases. Germline V gene lookup returns CDR1 MDHEN and CDR2 SYDVKM. The DNA of the CDR3 is TGTGCCAGCAGCGCACTAGCGGGAGGGCCCCCTTACAATGAGCAGTTCTTC. It translates to CASSALAGGPPYNEQFF.